This T cell receptor beta chain was captured in a study of cytomegalovirus exposure and HLA in healthy donors. This CDR3 has 17 residues. Per germline, CDR1 MDHEN and CDR2 SYDVKM. The trim removed 3 bases at V and 0 bases at J, leaving 8 bases unmatched. Primers: 60 Vbeta forward and 13 Jbeta reverse. Libraries were prepared by immunoSEQ multiplex PCR; TCRdb keeps only in-frame clonotypes and omits some of them. Altogether fewer than 250,000 clones are present, 85% to 90% being singletons, with the ten largest covering 1% to 1.5%. The gene calls are TRBV28 and TRBJ2-1, with 7 bases aligning to TRBD2. The origin of this receptor is a man aged 30-40 years in good health and CMV-seronegative. The specimen was PBMCs. The CDR3 region has the DNA TGTGCCAGCAGTTTCCAGGCAGGGAGGGTCTCCTACAATGAGCAGTTCTTC. It translates to CASSFQAGRVSYNEQFF. The full variable domain, completed using reference TRBV28 and TRBJ2-1, is DVKVTQSSRYLVKRTGEKVFLECVQDMDHENMFWYRQDPGLGLRLIYFSYDVKMKEKGDIPEGYSVSREKKERFSLILESASTNQTSMYLCASSFQAGRVSYNEQFFGPGTRLTVL.